This T cell receptor beta chain stems from a study of shared clonotypes between healthy human individuals. Overall study: CD4 naive and CD4 memory each took three plates per donor, while CD8 naive took two and CD8 memory one.

In the case of this clone: Antigen specificity is unknown.

Trimming stripped 1 base from V and 8 bases from J, with 7 bases between. Per germline, CDR1 MDHEN and CDR2 SYDVKM. The CDR3 runs to 12 residues. Broader study findings: Only blood samples were collected, and tissue repertoires likely differ. Rarefaction analysis demonstrated incomplete sorted-subset sequencing notwithstanding large depth. Non-shared clonotypes showed lower generation probabilities than clonotypes common to all four donors.

The table came from immunoSEQ multiplex PCR; TCRdb's copy has only in-frame clones and leaves some out. Among 650,000 to 750,000 clones, about two thirds were seen once, and the ten largest hold roughly 1.8%. The receptor was isolated from a woman aged 25-40 years in good health. Sequencing input: memory CD4+ T cells sorted from blood. Subset of the sample: CD45RA-negative fraction. The chain carries TRBV28 and TRBJ2-3; unclear D gene. CDR3: CASSLLDATQYF. The CDR3, as DNA: TGTGCCAGCAGTTTATTAGACGCTACGCAGTATTTT.